The sequence of this T cell receptor (beta chain) was determined in a study of blood T cell repertoires in COVID-19 (dated by TCRdb to between 2020 and 2021). General notes on the study: The collaborator samples originated in the United States, Italy and Spain and spanned the acute and convalescent phases of COVID-19. A freely available public database, intended as a resource for researchers studying the immune response to SARS-CoV-2, is where the repertoires were released. The sample metadata nearly always contained a de-identified subject ID, COVID-19 status, age in years and sex. The prospective study material was composed of cDNA or gDNA derived from T cells, B-cell-depleted T cells, or PBMCs. The samples were drawn from the first 160 participants of the ongoing ImmuneRACE study and from more than 1,000 subjects provided by 6 global collaborators. Where HLA class I and class II types were available, the types were taken from metadata supplied by the sample provider, not from assay-based typing. Subjects who had been exposed to COVID-19, were actively infected with it, or had recovered from it provided the deeply sampled blood TCRbeta repertoires that made up the dataset. General conclusions and limits of the study: The quantity of clinical and demographic metadata differed by source and by participant and was supplied without curation.

TCRbeta CDR3 regions were amplified from genomic DNA using the immunoSEQ Assay, a bias-controlled multiplex PCR. The study's own analysis went as follows. Nucleated cell counts per sample were estimated from amplification of reference gene primers within the assay. Sequence reads were collapsed and filtered to measure the absolute abundance of every unique TCRbeta CDR3 rearrangement. For each sample, productive Simpson clonality was calculated as the square root of Simpson's diversity index across productive rearrangements. TCRdb's version of the immuneACCESS table is confined to in-frame rearrangements and falls short of the full clone set. An unresolved V gene accounts for under half of the shortfall where checked; the remainder is of unknown origin. That table gives V, J and clone size, and the DNA gave D and trimming. This sample has about 210,000 clones in its table, and approximately 84% of those were observed once. In total, the top ten clones hold less than 8% of the sample.

CDR1 and CDR2 (SEHNR, FQNEAQ) derive from the germline V gene (reference sequence). The CDR3 contains 14 residues, cysteine and phenylalanine counted. The kept DNA is CDR3 alone, 42 bases in frame from the first base. The germline ends are 19 bases apart after V is trimmed by 6 bases and J by 8 bases. In this sample, this clone turned up once. The specificity of this receptor is unknown. No base quality information exists; no much larger clone differs at one position. Each collaborating institution followed its own protocols to collect whole blood in K2EDTA tubes. For TCRbeta analysis, collaborator samples were shipped as frozen whole blood, as isolated PBMCs, or as DNA extracted from either sample type.

The origin of this receptor is a woman aged 45-65 years with active or convalescent COVID-19. Sequenced: peripheral blood. The sequence is built from TRBV7-9 and TRBJ1-2, with an unclear D gene assignment. Here is the DNA: TGTGCCAGCAGGGCCCCCGGGGTGATGTGGGGCTACACCTTC. Translated, it reads CASRAPGVMWGYTF.